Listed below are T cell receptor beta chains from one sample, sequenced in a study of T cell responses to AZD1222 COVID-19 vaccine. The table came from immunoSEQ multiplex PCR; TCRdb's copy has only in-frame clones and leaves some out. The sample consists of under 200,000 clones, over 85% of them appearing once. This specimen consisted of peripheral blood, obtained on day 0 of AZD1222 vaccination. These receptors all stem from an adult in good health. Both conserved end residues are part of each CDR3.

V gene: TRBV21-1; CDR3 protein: CASSPPTPGTDRGDTEAFF
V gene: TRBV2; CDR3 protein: CASSFRLAGDYNEQFF
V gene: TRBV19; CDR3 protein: CASSIQSGRGAYEQYF
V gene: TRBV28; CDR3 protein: CASGQRVEKLFF
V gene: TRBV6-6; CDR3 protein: CASSRLKDTNYGYTF
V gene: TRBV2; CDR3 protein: CASRGHNSGNTIYF
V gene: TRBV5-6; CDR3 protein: CASSIPRGLAEQYF
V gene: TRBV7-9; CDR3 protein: CASSFAANGELFF
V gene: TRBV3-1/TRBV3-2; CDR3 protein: CASSQGAVTGVYSNQPQHF
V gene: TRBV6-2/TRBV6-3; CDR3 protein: CASSYGGRTGELFF
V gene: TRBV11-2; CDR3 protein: CASSRGQGLINEKLFF
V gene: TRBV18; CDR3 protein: CASSPSRDLHGYTF
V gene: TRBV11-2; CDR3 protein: CASSLNQETQYF
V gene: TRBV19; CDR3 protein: CASKPTPGLAGGPGYNEQFF
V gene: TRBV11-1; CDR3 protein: CASSLEEYTEAFF
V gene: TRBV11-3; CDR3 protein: CASSLVSTGELFF
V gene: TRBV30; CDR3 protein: CAFDGEGGGELFF
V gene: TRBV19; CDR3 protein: CASSLGALSTDTQYF
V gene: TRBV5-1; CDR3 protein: CASSLTGTSGSGGGELFF
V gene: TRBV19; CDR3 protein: CASNLRVHTEAFF
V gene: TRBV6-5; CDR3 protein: CASSYSDDREQFF
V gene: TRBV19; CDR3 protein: CASSILRGALNTEAFF
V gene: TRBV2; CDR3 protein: CASSLRQGGGYEQYF
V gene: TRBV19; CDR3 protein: CASKEGGEAFF
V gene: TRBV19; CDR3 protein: CASSTRTGGAAFF
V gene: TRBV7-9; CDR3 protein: CASSLLGLAGKDTQYF
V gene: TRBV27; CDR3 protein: CASSWTGRNQPQHF
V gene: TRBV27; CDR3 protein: CASSFRGPGTAQYF
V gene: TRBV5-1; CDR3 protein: CASSPILRSSYEQYF
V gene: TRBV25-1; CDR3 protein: CASSGGLRGGYTF
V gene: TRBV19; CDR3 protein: CASSKYNEQFF
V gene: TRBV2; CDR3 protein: CASSEDRGQGQPQHF
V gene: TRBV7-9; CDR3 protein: CASSHLGQGVDEQYF
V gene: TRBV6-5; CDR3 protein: CASSYRRATSTDTQYF
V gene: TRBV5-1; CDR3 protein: CASSLDRGNTEAFF
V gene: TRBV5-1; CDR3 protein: CASSLGRSNLNTEAFF
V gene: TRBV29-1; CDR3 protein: CSVEDRVTQYF
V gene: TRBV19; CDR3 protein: CASSIRGAGTEAFF
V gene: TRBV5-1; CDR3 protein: CASSPRDRVDEQYF
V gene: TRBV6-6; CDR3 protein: CASSYPERDNSYEQYF
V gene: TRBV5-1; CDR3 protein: CASRNGQGVYTTDTQYF
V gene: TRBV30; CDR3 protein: CAWGQAYSNQPQHF
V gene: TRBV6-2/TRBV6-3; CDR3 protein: CASSKLASANYGYTF
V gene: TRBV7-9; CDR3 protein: CASSGKPGARDEQYF
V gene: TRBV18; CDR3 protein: CASSPWDRAPTEQYF